This T cell receptor (beta chain) is drawn from a study of cytomegalovirus exposure and HLA in healthy donors. Findings and limits, study-wide: The study recorded more than 150 TCR beta chains that were cytomegalovirus-associated. Some V segments could not be told apart, so they were left out, TRBV6-2 and TRBV6-3 among them. Presence/absence analyses assumed roughly uniform sequencing depth across donors, which may not hold.

Points on this clone: The antigen is undetermined.

In the PCR, 60 Vbeta and 13 Jbeta primers were used. Method: immunoSEQ multiplex PCR; TCRdb's copy keeps in-frame clones and lacks some. This table holds 110,000 to 150,000 clones, under 90% found once. The CDR3 is 12 amino acids. The V and J ends lost 8 bases and 8 bases, in that order; junction bases with no gene match: 5. Germline-derived CDR1 and CDR2 are SNHLY and FYNNEI. Material for sequencing was PBMCs. This TCR was sampled from a boy aged 2 to 10 in good health and CMV-seronegative. V usage is TRBV2 and J usage is TRBJ1-4, with 7 bases matching TRBD1. CDR3: CASRQGGEKLFF. CDR3 DNA: TGTGCCAGCCGACAGGGAGGAGAAAAACTGTTTTTT.